Listed below are T cell receptor beta chains from one sample, sequenced in a study of response to subunit inactivated influenza vaccine. TCRdb reprocessed the RT-PCR reads with MiXCR, giving one entry per CDR3 protein. The sample gives some 640,000 distinct CDR3 sequences, 11% to 15% of which show up once; around 6.5% is in the top ten. The source was PBMCs from blood, collected 14 to 15 days before vaccination. Source of these receptors: a man aged 45-65 years who received an inactivated influenza vaccine. Each CDR3 is given with its conserved first and last residue. The D gene is left open where the match is weak. Some rows mark clone size as missing; the rest say once, few, many or name a class of expanded clone.

V gene	J gene	clone size	D gene	CDR3 length	CDR3 protein
TRBV7-2	TRBJ2-2	many	TRBD2	15	CASSPRVAGAGELFF
TRBV7-2	TRBJ2-5	-	-	15	CASSSHPGRQETQYF
TRBV20-1	TRBJ2-5	-	-	14	CSASPRTAQETQYF
TRBV29-1	TRBJ2-5	few	TRBD1	15	CSVEGTGGSLETQYF
TRBV5-1	TRBJ2-7	few	-	13	CASSWALLHEQYF
TRBV7-2	TRBJ1-1	few	-	15	CASSPRRGVGTEAFF
TRBV3-1	TRBJ1-3	-	-	15	CASSQDAGSGNTIYF
TRBV5-1	TRBJ2-7	few	TRBD1	16	CASSLEMSGGSYEQYF
TRBV9	TRBJ2-1	few	-	14	CASSVATGDNEQFF
TRBV24-1	TRBJ2-1	few	-	14	CATSDYRVRDEQFF
TRBV5-6	TRBJ2-1	-	-	14	CARSPALFYYEQFF
TRBV5-1	TRBJ2-1	-	-	12	CASRQGDNEQFF
TRBV6-2/TRBV6-3	TRBJ2-1	-	TRBD2	14	CASTLAGGGNEQFF
TRBV12-3/TRBV12-4	TRBJ2-5	few	-	16	CASSSGPPTTGETQYF
TRBV14	TRBJ2-5	-	-	13	CASSQAVIGTQYF
TRBV9	TRBJ1-2	-	-	13	CASTLGFDAGYTF
TRBV5-1	TRBJ2-5	few	TRBD1	16	CASSISGTGARETQYF
TRBV20-1	TRBJ2-2	few	TRBD1	13	CSAEDRGTGELFF
TRBV5-6	TRBJ1-2	many	TRBD1	15	CASSLAPTGTNGYTF
TRBV5-1	TRBJ2-3	few	-	15	CASSRERTSTDTQYF
TRBV7-2	TRBJ1-1	-	-	14	CASSSGVGNTEAFF
TRBV3-1	TRBJ2-5	-	-	15	CASSQGPAGAETQYF
TRBV5-6	TRBJ2-3	-	TRBD2	17	CASSLTVASGSTDTQYF
TRBV9	TRBJ2-1	many	TRBD2	15	CASSVVGGGYNEQFF
TRBV4-3	TRBJ1-2	-	-	15	CASSQSIKGRGGYTF
TRBV29-1	TRBJ2-5	-	TRBD2	15	CSIALRGAAQETQYF
TRBV28	TRBJ1-2	few	-	17	CASSFIHHQRSNYGYTF
TRBV29-1	TRBJ2-3	many	TRBD2	15	CSADIGTSGTDTQYF
TRBV2	TRBJ2-3	-	TRBD2	15	CASRTTSAATDTQYF
TRBV28	TRBJ1-6	-	-	14	CASSLRVTASPLHF
TRBV4-2	TRBJ2-7	-	-	15	CASSQAGGGPYEQYF
TRBV20-1	TRBJ2-7	-	TRBD2	17	CSARAGLAGDHIDEQYF
TRBV14	TRBJ2-2	-	-	17	CASSPVFGGRNTGELFF
TRBV7-2	TRBJ2-2	few	TRBD2	16	CASSLTASGITGELFF
TRBV5-5	TRBJ2-4	-	-	13	CASSLGPSAIQYF
TRBV7-2	TRBJ2-7	-	-	17	CASSLHSAVVMGGEQYF
TRBV5-1	TRBJ2-1	-	-	16	CASSLGGENPPNEQFF
TRBV4-3	TRBJ2-3	-	-	19	CASSQDLASPLSSTDTQYF
TRBV9	TRBJ2-1	few	TRBD2	15	CASSATTGTSGLQFF
TRBV2	TRBJ2-1	many	-	12	CASSELGSSKFF
TRBV5-5	TRBJ2-1	few	-	15	CASSGLAGAVNEQFF
TRBV4-3	TRBJ1-3	many	TRBD1	16	CASSQATGGGGNTIYF
TRBV6-2/TRBV6-3	TRBJ1-5	many	-	14	CASSFGQFNQPQHF
TRBV28	TRBJ1-3	-	-	15	CASSLKFNSGNTIYF
TRBV20-1	TRBJ2-5	-	TRBD1	13	CSAVGQGRQTQYF
TRBV27	TRBJ2-1	-	TRBD2	17	CASSPFSSGRRSNEQFF
TRBV5-1	TRBJ2-2	many	-	13	CASSLYATGELFF
TRBV7-2	TRBJ1-2	few	TRBD1	16	CASSLVGTGYNYGYTF
TRBV5-1	TRBJ2-1	few	-	16	CASSFELDSSYNEQFF
TRBV20-1	TRBJ2-5	many	TRBD2	19	CSARPGGREKPSHRETQYF
TRBV18	TRBJ1-6	-	-	14	CASAGTQPNSPLHF
TRBV29-1	TRBJ2-7	-	TRBD1	13	CSVRQGAVYEQYF
TRBV9	TRBJ2-2	few	-	16	CASSIYDLLYTGELFF
TRBV12-3/TRBV12-4	TRBJ1-4	few	TRBD1	16	CASSQIQGAGREKLFF
TRBV12-3/TRBV12-4	TRBJ2-5	many	TRBD1	14	CASSTGTAQETQYF